This is a list of T cell receptor beta chains from one sample in a study of regulatory T cells in long-lasting Graves disease. TCRdb ran MiXCR on the multiplex PCR reads and lists one entry per CDR3 protein. The sample yields fewer than 400,000 distinct CDR3 sequences, about 20% seen once. The sample here was peripheral blood mononuclear cells (PBMCs), taken when the disease was refractory, from a patient treated with antithyroid drugs. Source of these receptors: a female donor with Graves disease. Both conserved end residues are part of each CDR3. The D gene is left open where the match is weak. Clone size is shown for a subset of rows, as once, few, many or a class of expanded clone.

J gene	D gene	clone size	V gene	CDR3 protein	CDR3 DNA
TRBJ1-5	-	many	TRBV11-2	CASSLTAISNQPQHF	TGTGCCAGCAGCTTAACAGCCATTAGCAATCAGCCCCAGCATTTT
TRBJ1-1	-	-	TRBV29-1	CSVAAFSNTEAFF	TGCAGCGTTGCAGCTTTCAGTAACACTGAAGCTTTCTTT
TRBJ1-2	TRBD1	many	TRBV27	CASREGDRGIDGYTF	TGTGCCAGCAGGGAAGGGGACAGGGGTATCGATGGCTACACCTTC
TRBJ2-7	TRBD1	few	TRBV7-9	CASMRDRGLSYEQYF	TGTGCCAGCATGAGGGACAGGGGTTTGTCCTACGAGCAGTACTTC
TRBJ1-6	-	-	TRBV3-1	CASSQAVGVSPLHF	TGTGCCAGCAGCCAAGCCGTCGGTGTTTCACCCCTCCACTTT
TRBJ2-7	TRBD2	many	TRBV6-9	CASSYGGRLAGSYEQYF	TGTGCCAGCAGTTACGGGGGTCGGCTAGCGGGCTCCTACGAGCAGTACTTC
TRBJ2-1	TRBD1	few	TRBV3-1	CASSPRTGGFNEQFF	TGTGCCAGCAGCCCTCGGACAGGGGGGTTCAATGAGCAGTTCTTC
TRBJ2-6	-	-	TRBV4-1	CASSQDRGAGANVLTF	TGCGCCAGCAGCCAAGATAGAGGGGCTGGGGCCAACGTCCTGACTTTC
TRBJ2-7	-	-	TRBV7-3	CASSLRPSDSTNSYEQYF	TGTGCCAGCAGCTTAAGGCCGAGTGACAGTACCAATTCCTACGAGCAGTACTTC
TRBJ2-7	-	-	TRBV6-1	CASSAPGHRDEQYF	TGTGCCAGCAGTGCTCCGGGACATAGGGACGAGCAGTACTTC
TRBJ1-6	-	many	TRBV12-3/TRBV12-4	CASSKGARGRSPLHF	TGTGCCAGCAGTAAAGGGGCAAGGGGCCGTTCACCCCTCCACTTT
TRBJ1-5	-	many	TRBV19	CASSIYVARRGNLYQPQHF	TGTGCCAGTAGTATTTATGTCGCCCGACGGGGGAATCTCTATCAGCCCCAGCATTTT
TRBJ2-1	TRBD2	-	TRBV5-6	CASSPGTSDHEQFF	TGTGCCAGCAGCCCCGGGACTAGTGATCATGAGCAGTTCTTC
TRBJ1-2	TRBD1	few	TRBV19	CASRGPPVSGQSFYGYTF	TGTGCCAGTAGAGGCCCCCCCGTCTCGGGACAGAGCTTCTATGGCTACACCTTC
TRBJ2-7	-	many	TRBV10-3	CAISPGVGYEQYF	TGTGCCATCAGCCCCGGCGTGGGCTACGAGCAGTACTTC
TRBJ2-7	-	-	TRBV30	CAWNRVREDEQYF	TGTGCCTGGAATCGAGTCCGCGAGGACGAGCAGTACTTC
TRBJ2-2	TRBD1	few	TRBV18	CASSPRRQGDTGELFF	TGTGCCAGCTCACCACGGAGGCAGGGGGACACCGGGGAGCTGTTTTTT
TRBJ1-2	-	many	TRBV19	CASRDGYGYTF	TGTGCCAGTAGGGACGGCTATGGCTACACCTTC
TRBJ1-6	-	many	TRBV2	CASSPTGLNSPLHF	TGTGCCAGCAGTCCTACAGGTCTTAATTCACCCCTCCACTTT
TRBJ2-7	TRBD2	-	TRBV28	CASSLFRTGGTSGRYEQYF	TGTGCCAGCAGTTTATTTAGGACAGGGGGAACTAGCGGGAGGTACGAGCAGTACTTC
TRBJ2-6	-	-	TRBV2	CASREGVRAGVNVLTF	TGTGCCAGCAGGGAAGGGGTACGGGCTGGGGTTAACGTCCTGACTTTC
TRBJ1-5	-	-	TRBV6-5	CASSYWDGPDQPQHF	TGTGCCAGCAGTTACTGGGATGGTCCAGACCAGCCCCAGCATTTT
TRBJ1-5	-	-	TRBV4-1	CASSQWEFGWQMKPQHF	TGCGCCAGCAGCCAATGGGAGTTCGGGTGGCAGATGAAGCCCCAGCATTTT
TRBJ1-4	-	many	TRBV20-1	CSAKGPREKLFF	TGCAGTGCTAAGGGGCCCAGGGAAAAACTGTTTTTT
TRBJ2-7	-	many	TRBV19	CASSIFAGNEQYF	TGTGCCAGTAGTATATTCGCAGGGAACGAGCAGTACTTC
TRBJ1-2	TRBD1	few	TRBV9	CASSVPRQGGNYGYTF	TGTGCCAGCAGCGTCCCCAGGCAGGGGGGGAACTATGGCTACACCTTC
TRBJ1-4	-	once	TRBV19	CASSIAGPRNEKLFF	TGTGCCAGTAGTATAGCCGGACCGCGTAATGAAAAACTGTTTTTT
TRBJ2-7	-	-	TRBV6-9	CASSWGGGYEQYF	TGTGCCAGCAGTTGGGGAGGGGGCTACGAGCAGTACTTC
TRBJ1-5	-	-	TRBV5-5	CASSLGGRDNQPQHF	TGTGCCAGCAGCTTGGGGGGGCGCGACAATCAGCCCCAGCATTTT
TRBJ2-7	-	-	TRBV30	CAWSFGSSYEQYF	TGTGCCTGGAGTTTTGGGAGTTCCTACGAGCAGTACTTC
TRBJ2-3	-	few	TRBV12-3/TRBV12-4	CASSLGLGDTDTQYF	TGTGCCAGCAGTTTAGGACTAGGAGACACAGATACGCAGTATTTT
TRBJ2-3	TRBD2	-	TRBV7-3	CASSPIAGVGTDTQYF	TGTGCCAGCAGCCCCATAGCGGGAGTCGGTACAGATACGCAGTATTTT
TRBJ1-2	TRBD1	-	TRBV2	CASRPGQGRDGYTF	TGTGCCAGCAGACCGGGACAGGGGCGAGATGGCTACACCTTC
TRBJ2-7	TRBD2	many	TRBV29-1	CSVGLAGVEQYF	TGCAGCGTCGGACTAGCGGGAGTCGAGCAGTACTTC
TRBJ2-2	-	-	TRBV24-1	CATREQGWAGELFF	TGTGCCACCAGGGAGCAGGGATGGGCCGGGGAGCTGTTTTTT
TRBJ2-5	TRBD2	many	TRBV7-9	CASSLGRRSGGVETQYF	TGTGCCAGCAGCTTAGGGCGCCGCAGCGGGGGGGTCGAGACCCAGTACTTC
TRBJ2-5	-	many	TRBV11-3	CASSTSGNQETQYF	TGTGCCAGCAGCACTAGTGGGAATCAAGAGACCCAGTACTTC
TRBJ1-1	TRBD1	once	TRBV4-1	CASSRSGTVLFVDTEAFF	TGCGCCAGCAGCCGTTCCGGGACAGTGCTTTTCGTTGACACTGAAGCTTTCTTT
TRBJ1-1	-	few	TRBV7-2	CASSLKSLGAGATEAFF	TGTGCCAGCAGCCTAAAGTCTCTAGGGGCAGGGGCCACTGAAGCTTTCTTT
TRBJ1-2	-	many	TRBV5-1	CASSLVVAVSYGYTF	TGCGCCAGCAGCTTGGTCGTCGCGGTTAGCTATGGCTACACCTTC
TRBJ2-7	TRBD2	few	TRBV7-2	CASSLVLVVAGGDEQYF	TGTGCCAGCAGCTTGGTCTTGGTGGTAGCGGGAGGTGACGAGCAGTACTTC